Sequencing of this T cell receptor beta chain was carried out in a study of T-cell reconstitution after alpha-beta-depleted transplantation in children. This clonotype turned up a few times. Unique molecular identifiers tagged the TCRbeta library. TCRdb re-called the PCR reads through MiXCR, storing one row per CDR3 protein. The table records approximately 97,000 distinct CDR3 sequences, 4.5% to 7.5% of them present only once. Unmatched junction bases numbered 9, after V lost 3 bases and J lost 2 bases. The CDR3 runs 16 residues. Here the sequenced sample was PBMCs, mostly from graft donor cells, taken 60 days after TCRalphabeta/CD19-depleted stem cell transplant. The clonotype comes from a female patient aged 2 to 10 who had a stem cell transplant for Fanconi anemia, so the T cells may come from the graft donor. V is TRBV12-3 or TRBV12-4 and J is TRBJ2-7; 8 bases align to TRBD1. The CDR3 sequence is CASSFTGDRRPYEQYF. The CDR3, as DNA: TGTGCCAGCAGTTTCACCGGGGACAGGAGGCCCTACGAGCAGTACTTC.